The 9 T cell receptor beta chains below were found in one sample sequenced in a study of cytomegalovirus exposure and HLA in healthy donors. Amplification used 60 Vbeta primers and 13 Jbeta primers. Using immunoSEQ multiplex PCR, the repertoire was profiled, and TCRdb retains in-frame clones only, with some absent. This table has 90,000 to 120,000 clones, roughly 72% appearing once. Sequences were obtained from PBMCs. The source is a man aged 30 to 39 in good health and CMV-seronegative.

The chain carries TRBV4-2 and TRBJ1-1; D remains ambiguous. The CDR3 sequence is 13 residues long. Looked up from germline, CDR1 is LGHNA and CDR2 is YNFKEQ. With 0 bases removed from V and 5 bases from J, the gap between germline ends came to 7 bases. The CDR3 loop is CASSQEGRTEAFF. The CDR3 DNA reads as TGTGCCAGCAGCCAAGAGGGCCGGACTGAAGCTTTCTTT.

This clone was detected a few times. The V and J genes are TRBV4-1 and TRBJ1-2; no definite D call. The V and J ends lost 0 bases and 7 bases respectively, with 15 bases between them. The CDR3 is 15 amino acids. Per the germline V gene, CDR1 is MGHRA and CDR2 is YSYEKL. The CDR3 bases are TGCGCCAGCAGCCAAGATCTGAGGGAAATTGGTGGCTACACCTTC. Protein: CASSQDLREIGGYTF.

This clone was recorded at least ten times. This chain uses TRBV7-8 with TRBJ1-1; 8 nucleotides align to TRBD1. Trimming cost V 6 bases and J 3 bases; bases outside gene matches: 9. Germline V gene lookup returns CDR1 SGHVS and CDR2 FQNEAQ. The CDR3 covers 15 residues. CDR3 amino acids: CASRQRTGWDTEAFF. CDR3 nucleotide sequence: TGTGCCAGCAGACAACGGACAGGGTGGGACACTGAAGCTTTCTTT.

CDR3 nucleotide sequence: TGTGCCAGCAGTGCGGCGGGGGGCGGAAGATCGTACTTC. This codes for CASSAAGGGRSYF. V and J are TRBV2 and TRBJ2-7; 8 nucleotides agree with TRBD2. V lost 4 bases to trimming and J lost 12 bases; unmatched junction nucleotides: 11. Germline V lookup: CDR1 SNHLY, CDR2 FYNNEI. CDR3 size: 13 residues.

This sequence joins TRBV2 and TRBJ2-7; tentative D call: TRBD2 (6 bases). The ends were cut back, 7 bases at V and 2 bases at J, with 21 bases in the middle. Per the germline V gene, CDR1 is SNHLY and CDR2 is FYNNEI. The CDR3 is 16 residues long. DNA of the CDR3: TGTGCCAGCACTGAGCGCGCGGGCGGGGTTACCTACGAGCAGTACTTC. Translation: CASTERAGGVTYEQYF.

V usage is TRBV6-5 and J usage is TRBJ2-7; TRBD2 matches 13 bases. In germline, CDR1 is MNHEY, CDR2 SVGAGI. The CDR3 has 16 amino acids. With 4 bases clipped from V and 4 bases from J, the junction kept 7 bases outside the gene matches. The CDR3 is CASSSGLAGLGYEQYF. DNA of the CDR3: TGTGCCAGCAGTTCGGGACTAGCGGGACTGGGGTACGAGCAGTACTTC.

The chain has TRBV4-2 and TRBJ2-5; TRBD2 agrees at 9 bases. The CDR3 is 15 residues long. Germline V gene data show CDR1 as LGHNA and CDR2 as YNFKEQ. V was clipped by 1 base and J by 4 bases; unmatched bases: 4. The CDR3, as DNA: TGTGCCAGCAGCCAAGGAGCGGGGGGCACAGAGACCCAGTACTTC. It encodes CASSQGAGGTETQYF.

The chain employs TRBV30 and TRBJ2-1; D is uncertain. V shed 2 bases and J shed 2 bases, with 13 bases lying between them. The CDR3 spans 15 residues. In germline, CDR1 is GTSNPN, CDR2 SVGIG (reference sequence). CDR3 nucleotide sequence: TGTGCCTGGAGTAGCGCGCGATTCCCCTACAATGAGCAGTTCTTC. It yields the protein CAWSSARFPYNEQFF.

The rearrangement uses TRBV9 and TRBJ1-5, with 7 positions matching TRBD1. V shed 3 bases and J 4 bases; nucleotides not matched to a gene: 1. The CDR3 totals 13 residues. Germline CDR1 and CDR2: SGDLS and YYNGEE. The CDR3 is CASSETGNQPQHF. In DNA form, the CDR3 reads TGTGCCAGCAGCGAGACAGGGAATCAGCCCCAGCATTTT.